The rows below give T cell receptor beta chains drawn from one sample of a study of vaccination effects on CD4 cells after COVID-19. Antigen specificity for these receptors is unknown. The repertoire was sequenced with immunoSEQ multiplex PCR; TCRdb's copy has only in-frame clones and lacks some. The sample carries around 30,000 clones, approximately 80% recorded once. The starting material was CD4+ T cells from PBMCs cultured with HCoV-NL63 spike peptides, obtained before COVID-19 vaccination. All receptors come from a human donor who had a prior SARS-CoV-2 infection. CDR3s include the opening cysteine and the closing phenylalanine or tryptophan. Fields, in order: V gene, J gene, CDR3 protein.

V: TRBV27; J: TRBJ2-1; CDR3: CASSLGPSIPYNEQFF
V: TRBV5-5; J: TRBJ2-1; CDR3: CASSPGTSNNEQFF
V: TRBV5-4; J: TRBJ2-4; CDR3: CASSHGDQQNIQYF
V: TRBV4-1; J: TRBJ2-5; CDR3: CASSQGRDEWETQYF
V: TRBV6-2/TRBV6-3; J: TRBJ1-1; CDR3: CASSVSGEAFF
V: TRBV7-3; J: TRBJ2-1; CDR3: CASSLRGGLNEEQFF
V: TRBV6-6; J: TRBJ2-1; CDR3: CASRTSGRGSGEQFF
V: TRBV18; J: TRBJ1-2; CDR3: CASSPRRDYGYTF
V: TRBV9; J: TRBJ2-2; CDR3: CASSAGGAATGELFF
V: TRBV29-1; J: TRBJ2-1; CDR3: CSGGQFLYNEQFF
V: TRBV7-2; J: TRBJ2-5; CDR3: CASSLAGSGRETQYF
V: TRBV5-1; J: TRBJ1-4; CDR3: CASSLENQSGAEKLFF
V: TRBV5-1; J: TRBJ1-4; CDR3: CASSLVGGGEKLFF
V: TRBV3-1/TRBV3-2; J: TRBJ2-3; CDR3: CASSQAGSTDTQYF
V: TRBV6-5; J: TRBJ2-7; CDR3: CASSRTGTYEQYF
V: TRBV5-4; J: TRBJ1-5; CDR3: CASSPGTESNQPQHF